This T cell receptor beta chain derives from a study of blood T cell repertoires in COVID-19. Study-wide context: The samples span acute and convalescent COVID-19 from the United States, Italy and Spain. Sources were T cells, B-cell-depleted T cells, or PBMCs; the material itself was cDNA or gDNA.

In the original processing: Amplification of reference gene primers provided the estimated nucleated cell counts. Sequencing used immunoSEQ multiplex PCR; TCRdb keeps in-frame clones, though not all of them. V, J and clone size reflect that table, while D and trimming were determined from the DNA. The sample holds about 73,000 clones, about 82% seen once. Trimming took 7 bases from V and 3 from J, leaving 12 bases between them. Germline lookup yields CDR1 MNHEY and CDR2 SVGAGI. This CDR3 contains 13 residues. Sequencing used peripheral blood. This sequence was found in a woman aged 60-75 years with acute or convalescent COVID-19. V gene TRBV6-5 combines with J gene TRBJ1-1; D possibly corresponds to TRBD1 (5 bases). CDR3 in amino acids: CASIKRGHTEAFF. The CDR3 coding sequence is TGTGCCAGCATCAAAAGGGGTCACACTGAAGCTTTCTTT.